Each of the 21 T cell receptor beta chains below was sequenced from the same sample in a study of vaccination effects on CD4 cells after COVID-19. Generated by immunoSEQ multiplex PCR, the TCRdb table keeps only in-frame clones and is missing some. The sample yields under 55,000 clones, around 80% seen once. ViraFEST expansion of antigen-specific CD4+ T cells with viral peptide pools preceded sequencing. Isolation of CD4+ T cells took place after approximately ten days of culture. By PCR, the person was confirmed to have had SARS-CoV-2 infection between March and December 2020. No antigen has been assigned to these receptors. Sample: CD4+ T cells from PBMCs cultured with a peptide pool, taken before COVID-19 vaccination. The receptors here all came from a human donor who had a prior SARS-CoV-2 infection.

This clone was seen more than once but under ten times. The rearrangement joins TRBV5-1 to TRBJ1-1; 9 nucleotides align to TRBD1. J was trimmed by 4 bases and V by 3 bases; bases with no gene match: 1. The CDR3 loop spans 13 amino acids. The germline CDR1 and CDR2 sequences are SGHRS and YFSETQ. The CDR3 is CASSSGQGTEAFF. DNA of the CDR3: TGCGCCAGCAGCTCGGGACAGGGCACTGAAGCTTTCTTT.

This clone was seen a handful of times. The chain uses TRBV2 and TRBJ1-2, with a weak D call TRBD1 (6 bases). This CDR3 has 14 residues. Germline values: CDR1 SNHLY, CDR2 FYNNEI. Trimming shortened V by 4 bases and J by 4 bases, and 13 bases separated the two germline ends. CDR3 amino acids: CASSVAGAFYGYTF. Here the CDR3 DNA reads TGTGCCAGCAGTGTTGCAGGGGCCTTCTATGGCTACACCTTC.

The genes are TRBV6-1 and TRBJ1-1; TRBD1 is a possible D gene (6 bases). The CDR3 is 14 residues long. The germline V and J ends were trimmed by 1 base and 4 bases, with 10 bases remaining between them. The germline gives CDR1 MNHNS, CDR2 SASEGT. CDR3: CASSEGGQRTEAFF. CDR3 bases: TGTGCCAGCAGTGAAGGGGGGCAACGCACTGAAGCTTTCTTT.

The rearrangement uses TRBV3-1 (or the pseudogene TRBV3-2) and TRBJ2-7, with 7 bases aligning to TRBD1. The CDR3 spans 14 residues. Looked up from germline, CDR1 is LGHDT and CDR2 is YNNKEL (reference sequence). The V segment lost 4 bases and the J segment 6 bases; nucleotides outside the gene matches: 9. This chain's CDR3 is CASSPRQGRGEQYF. CDR3 nucleotide sequence: TGTGCCAGCAGCCCGCGACAGGGACGGGGCGAGCAGTACTTC.

This rearrangement joins TRBV11-3 to TRBJ2-7, with D tentatively TRBD2 (5 bases). The CDR3 is made up of 15 amino acids. Between the trimmed V and J ends, which lost 0 bases and 3 bases, there was a span of 12 bases. Germline V gene sequence: CDR1 SGHNT, CDR2 YENEEA. CDR3 sequence reads: CASSLDPTRGYEQYF. CDR3 DNA sequence: TGTGCCAGCAGCTTAGATCCCACCCGGGGCTACGAGCAGTACTTC. Full variable domain (outside the CDR3, taken from reference TRBV11-3 and TRBJ2-7): EAGVVQSPRYKIIEKKQPVAFWCNPISGHNTLYWYLQNLGQGPELLIRYENEEAVDDSQLPKDRFSAERLKGVDSTLKIQPAELGDSAVYLCASSLDPTRGYEQYFGPGTRLTVT.

The rearrangement uses TRBV19 and TRBJ2-7; TRBD2 matches 7 bases. Germline V gene sequence: CDR1 LNHDA, CDR2 SQIVND (reference sequence). CDR3 length equals 16 residues. The J segment lost 5 bases and the V segment lost 5 bases, leaving 15 bases of the junction unmatched. CDR3 residues: CASSFSLWKGTNEQYF. CDR3 nucleotide sequence: TGTGCCAGTAGTTTCTCTCTTTGGAAGGGGACTAACGAGCAGTACTTC.

This chain connects TRBV2 to TRBJ2-7; D is unclear. This CDR3 has 13 residues. V lost 1 base, J lost 9 bases, and 13 bases lay in between. CDR1 is SNHLY, CDR2 FYNNEI, per germline. The CDR3 spells CASSEEAENGQYF. The CDR3 DNA reads TGTGCCAGCAGTGAAGAGGCGGAAAATGGGCAGTACTTC.

V usage is TRBV7-8 and J usage is TRBJ2-3, with D uncertain. CDR1 and CDR2 (germline): SGHVS, FQNEAQ. CDR3 size: 16 residues. V dropped 0 bases and J dropped 1 base, with 11 bases sitting between them. This CDR3 reads CASSLADGQGTDTQYF. The CDR3 DNA follows: TGTGCCAGCAGCTTAGCTGATGGCCAAGGCACAGATACGCAGTATTTT.

J is TRBJ2-3 and V is TRBV18; D assignment may be TRBD1 or TRBD2 (6 bases each). CDR3 size: 17 residues. The V end was cut by 0 bases, the J end by 2 bases, with 15 bases between. CDR1 KGHSH and CDR2 LQKENI come from the germline V gene. CDR3 sequence: CASSPPAGGGNTDTQYF. The CDR3 region has the DNA TGTGCCAGCTCACCACCGGCCGGAGGGGGTAACACAGATACGCAGTATTTT. Using reference TRBV18 and TRBJ2-3 for the parts outside the CDR3, the full variable domain is NAGVMQNPRHLVRRRGQEARLRCSPMKGHSHVYWYRQLPEEGLKFMVYLQKENIIDESGMPKERFSAEFPKEGPSILRIQQVVRGDSAAYFCASSPPAGGGNTDTQYFGPGTRLTVL.

The J gene is TRBJ2-1, the V gene TRBV4-3; 12 positions agree with TRBD2. Trimming removed 1 base from V and 6 bases from J; junction bases left unmatched: 7. Germline V gives CDR1 LGHNA, CDR2 YSLEER. The CDR3 has 17 residues. The CDR3 region is CASSQAWTSGILNEQFF. The CDR3 DNA reads as TGCGCCAGCAGCCAAGCATGGACTAGCGGGATACTCAATGAGCAGTTCTTC.

This sequence joins TRBV6-5 and TRBJ1-6; D might be TRBD1 (5 bases). CDR1 is MNHEY, CDR2 SVGAGI, per germline. Deletions cut 0 bases from V and 8 bases from J, with 8 bases between. This CDR3 contains 14 residues. CDR3 protein: CASSYSRGDSPLHF. CDR3 nucleotides: TGTGCCAGCAGTTACTCGAGGGGTGATTCACCCCTCCACTTT.

There are a few counts of this clone. The chain has TRBV5-4 and TRBJ2-2; the D is unclear. Germline values: CDR1 SGHNT, CDR2 YYREEE (reference sequence). The CDR3 extends over 14 amino acids. V gave up 0 bases and J gave up 6 bases, with 9 bases separating them. As DNA, the CDR3 is TGTGCCAGCAGCTTGGTGGGATATGCCGGGGAGCTGTTTTTT. Protein product: CASSLVGYAGELFF.

The CDR3 DNA reads as TGTGCCAGCAGTGTTGGCCCGAATGCCCTAGTCGGCGAGCAGTACTTC. This codes for CASSVGPNALVGEQYF. The chain employs TRBV2 and TRBJ2-7, with D unresolved. V was clipped by 4 bases and J by 6 bases, with 22 bases between them. This CDR3 is built from 16 residues. Germline loops: CDR1 SNHLY, CDR2 FYNNEI.

This chain links TRBV28 with TRBJ2-1, with TRBD2 identical over 9 bases. The germline gives CDR1 MDHEN, CDR2 SYDVKM. The CDR3 runs to 13 residues. V lost 10 bases to trimming and J lost 2 bases; unmatched junction nucleotides: 3. The CDR3 nucleotides are TGTGCCACTAAGCGGGGGGCCTACAATGAGCAGTTCTTC. It specifies CATKRGAYNEQFF.

V usage is TRBV3-1 (or the pseudogene TRBV3-2) and J usage is TRBJ2-5; 11 nucleotides match TRBD2. The CDR3 totals 17 residues. From germline, CDR1 is LGHDT and CDR2 YNNKEL (reference sequence). Trimming at V came to 4 bases and at J to 5 bases, leaving 12 bases not matched to a gene. The CDR3 bases are TGTGCCAGCAGCCGGCACGGTAGCGGGGGGGCCCCGGAGACCCAGTACTTC. It is translated as CASSRHGSGGAPETQYF.

The J gene is TRBJ1-2, the V gene TRBV7-2; D is uncertain. Trimming shortened V by 5 bases and J by 4 bases, and 11 bases separated the two germline ends. The germline V gene has CDR1 SGHTA and CDR2 FQGNSA. The CDR3 is made up of 13 amino acids. Written as DNA, the CDR3 is TGTGCCAGCAGCATGAACGCAGCCTATGGCTACACCTTC. This translates into CASSMNAAYGYTF.

This chain joins TRBV10-3 and TRBJ2-1; 8 bases are a match to TRBD2. This CDR3 has 15 amino acids. V gave up 8 bases and J gave up 7 bases; unmatched junction bases: 13. Germline V gene lookup returns CDR1 ENHRY and CDR2 SYGVKD. The CDR3 reads CAIAGGATPGNEQFF. In DNA form, the CDR3 reads TGTGCCATCGCCGGGGGGGCAACCCCGGGGAATGAGCAGTTCTTC.

The chain is built from TRBV29-1 and TRBJ2-3; 7 nucleotides match TRBD2. The CDR3 length is 12 residues. The germline V gene has CDR1 SQVTM and CDR2 ANQGSEA. Unmatched junction bases numbered 7, after V lost 8 bases and J lost 5 bases. As DNA, the CDR3 is TGCAGCCAATCTAGCGGACTAGATACGCAGTATTTT. Translation: CSQSSGLDTQYF.

The chain carries TRBV6-4 and TRBJ1-1; 7 positions agree with TRBD1. The ends lost 11 bases at V and 3 bases at J; junction bases unmatched: 3. CDR1 and CDR2 from the germline V gene are MRHNA and SNTAGT. This CDR3 region has 11 residues. For the CDR3, the DNA is TGTGCCGGACAGGAGGACACTGAAGCTTTCTTT. This sequence encodes CAGQEDTEAFF.

In its sample, this clone was seen a few times. The chain's CDR3 is CASSLGDRSTGELFF. The CDR3 nucleotides are TGTGCCAGCAGCTTGGGGGACAGGAGCACCGGGGAGCTGTTTTTT. The chain joins TRBV7-3 to TRBJ2-2, with 8 positions matching TRBD1. The CDR3 extends over 15 amino acids. The junction had 4 bases not matched to a gene; V was cut back by 3 bases and J by 4 bases. Germline-derived CDR1 and CDR2 are SGHTA and FQGTGA.

The V and J genes are TRBV30 and TRBJ2-7, with D perhaps TRBD1 (6 bases). This CDR3 region has 11 residues. CDR1 is GTSNPN, CDR2 SVGIG, per germline (reference sequence). The CDR3 sequence: CASGTYYEQYF. Written as DNA, the CDR3 is TGTGCATCCGGGACATACTACGAGCAGTACTTC.